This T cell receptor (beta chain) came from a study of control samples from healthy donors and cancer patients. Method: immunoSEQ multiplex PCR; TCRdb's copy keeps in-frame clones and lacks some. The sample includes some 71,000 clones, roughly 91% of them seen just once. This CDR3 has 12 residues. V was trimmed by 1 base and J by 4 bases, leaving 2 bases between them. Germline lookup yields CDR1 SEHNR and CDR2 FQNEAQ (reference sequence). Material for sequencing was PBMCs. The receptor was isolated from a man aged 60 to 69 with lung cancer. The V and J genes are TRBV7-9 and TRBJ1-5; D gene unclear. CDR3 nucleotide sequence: TGTGCCAGCAGCTTAGGGAATCAGCCCCAGCATTTT. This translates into CASSLGNQPQHF.